The 31 T cell receptor beta chains below come from one sample, sequenced in a study of regulatory T cells in long-lasting Graves disease. Arm-PCR of CDR3 regions and iRepertoire HTBI primers were used to build TCR beta libraries. MiXCR was run by TCRdb on the multiplex PCR reads, yielding one entry per CDR3 protein. The repertoire consists of about 220,000 distinct CDR3 sequences, with approximately 18% occurring once and the leading ten covering about an eighth. As for time point: newly diagnosed GD, antithyroid drugs for less than 3 months. Preparation of the TCR library used RNA extracted from PBMCs. The same sample was also used in a study of T cells in Graves' hyperthyroidism and ophthalmopathy.

The input for sequencing was peripheral blood mononuclear cells (PBMCs), taken at new diagnosis, from a patient treated with antithyroid drugs. Receptor source: a woman aged 30 to 39 with Graves disease.

With respect to this clonotype: One base separates it from a far larger clone, so it is likely a read error. This chain connects TRBV11-1 to TRBJ2-3; 12 nucleotides line up with TRBD1. The CDR3 sequence is 15 residues long. Germline V lookup: CDR1 SGHAT, CDR2 FQDESV (reference sequence). The CDR3 coding sequence is TGTGCCAGCAGCCCCCGGGACAGGGGGCCAGATATGCAGTATTTT. The encoded protein is CASSPRDRGPDMQYF.

This clonotype was recorded at least ten times. This rearrangement joins TRBV12-3 or TRBV12-4 to TRBJ2-2; D call uncertain. CDR3 size: 13 residues. The germline V and J ends were trimmed by 5 bases and 3 bases, with 7 bases remaining between them. In nucleotides, the CDR3 is TGTGCCAGCAGTCAAGAGTACACCGGGGAGCTGTTTTTT. Protein sequence: CASSQEYTGELFF.

This clonotype appeared many times. This sequence joins TRBV27 and TRBJ1-1, with D tentatively TRBD1 (5 bases). Trimming cost V 6 bases and J 0 bases, with 23 bases left between them. The V gene's germline CDR1 is MNHEY and CDR2 SMNVEV (reference sequence). The CDR3 totals 18 residues. The CDR3 nucleotides are TGTGCCAGCAGACGCTTCGGACAATTCGATCGAATGAACACTGAAGCTTTCTTT. It is translated as CASRRFGQFDRMNTEAFF.

Ten or more counts support this clonotype. CDR3 loop: CAITSLQRHSDQPQHF. CDR3 coding DNA: TGTGCCATTACATCCCTACAACGGCACAGCGATCAGCCCCAGCATTTT. The rearrangement links TRBV28 to TRBJ1-5; D is unresolved. V lost 10 bases and J 5 bases, leaving 24 bases between the germline ends. The CDR3 contains 16 residues. Germline V gene sequence: CDR1 MDHEN, CDR2 SYDVKM.

Ten or more counts support this clonotype. The chain combines TRBV6-2 or TRBV6-3 with TRBJ2-2; D is unclear. V gave up 2 bases and J gave up 1 base, with 5 bases separating them. Germline V gene sequence: CDR1 MNHEY, CDR2 SVGEGT. This CDR3 spans 14 amino acids. The DNA for the CDR3 is TGTGCCAGCAGTTACAGGAGGAACACCGGGGAGCTGTTTTTT. Protein: CASSYRRNTGELFF.

This clonotype came up many times. The V gene is TRBV10-2, the J gene TRBJ2-6; unclear D gene. V was pared by 0 bases and J by 0 bases, with 3 bases between. Germline CDR1 is WSHSY and CDR2 is SAAADI. This CDR3 is 15 amino acids long. The CDR3 DNA sequence: TGCGCCAGCAGTGAGTCAGGCTCTGGGGCCAACGTCCTGACTTTC. Translation gives CASSESGSGANVLTF.

The chain couples TRBV28 to TRBJ2-6, with D unresolved. The germline V gene has CDR1 MDHEN and CDR2 SYDVKM. V was pared by 3 bases and J by 2 bases, with 20 bases between. CDR3 length: 19 residues. DNA of the CDR3: TGTGCCAGCAGTTTGGGCAGCCTACCTCTGAGACCTGGGGCCAACGTCCTGACTTTC. It specifies CASSLGSLPLRPGANVLTF.

This clonotype has at least ten counts. J is TRBJ2-1 and V is TRBV20-1, with D possibly being TRBD2 (6 bases). The CDR3 is made up of 12 amino acids. Between the trimmed V and J ends, which lost 4 bases and 9 bases, there was a span of 13 bases. Germline V lookup: CDR1 DFQATT, CDR2 SNEGSKA (reference sequence). CDR3: CSAKEGGGEQFF. CDR3 sequence (DNA): TGCAGTGCTAAAGAGGGAGGAGGTGAGCAGTTCTTC.

This clonotype came up many times. Compared with germline, one end of the junction differs, possibly owing to a read error. The chain employs TRBV7-7 and TRBJ2-2; D is possibly TRBD1 (5 bases). The CDR3 runs 15 residues. Germline CDR1 SSHAT, CDR2 FNYEAQ (reference sequence). For the CDR3, the DNA is TGTGCTAGCAGCTCAATCGGACAGAACACCGGGGAGCTGTTTTTT. Translation: CASSSIGQNTGELFF. The variable domain in full, with the rest retrieved from reference TRBV7-7 and TRBJ2-2, is GAGVSQSPRYKVTKRGQDVTLRCDPISSHATLYWYQQALGQGPEFLTYFNYEAQPDKSGLPSDRFSAERPEGSISTLTIQRTEQRDSAMYRCASSSIGQNTGELFFGEGSRLTVL.

This clonotype was counted many times. This rearrangement joins TRBV19 to TRBJ1-2; the match to TRBD1 covers 7 bases. Per the germline V gene, CDR1 is LNHDA and CDR2 is SQIVND (reference sequence). Trimming cost V 9 bases and J 4 bases; bases outside gene matches: 14. The CDR3 has 15 residues. This CDR3 is CARVGRRGQFYGYTF. DNA of the CDR3: TGTGCCAGAGTTGGTCGGAGGGGACAGTTCTATGGCTACACCTTC.

The sample holds many counts of this clonotype. This chain connects TRBV27 to TRBJ1-1, with unresolved D. CDR1 and CDR2 (germline): MNHEY, SMNVEV (reference sequence). The length of the CDR3 is 16 residues. The ends were cut back, 6 bases at V and 2 bases at J, with 19 bases in the middle. DNA for the CDR3: TGTGCCAGCAGCCCTCTCCAAGGAGCTGGAAACACTGAAGCTTTCTTT. Translating gives CASSPLQGAGNTEAFF.

As regards this clonotype: The likely explanation is a read error, given a far larger clone one base away. The V and J genes are TRBV9 and TRBJ2-5; maybe TRBD1 (7 bases). The closer fit of TRBJ2-1 to the DNA end suggests the J call may be wrong. The CDR3 covers 14 residues. Germline V gene sequence: CDR1 SGDLS, CDR2 YYNGEE. The CDR3 region has the DNA TGTACCAGCAGCGTAGAACCAGGGGGACTTGAGCAGTTCTTC. Its protein product is CTSSVEPGGLEQFF.

This clonotype was seen repeatedly, ten times or more. V gene TRBV12-3 or TRBV12-4 combines with J gene TRBJ1-6; no clear D gene. V lost 7 bases and J lost 0, with 7 bases in between. The CDR3 has 14 amino acids. The CDR3 DNA reads TGTGCCAGCACCTTCCGCTCCTATAATTCACCCCTCCACTTT. Its protein product is CASTFRSYNSPLHF.

The rearrangement joins TRBV28 to TRBJ2-5, with a possible D match to TRBD2 (6 bases). Germline-derived CDR1 and CDR2 are MDHEN and SYDVKM. V dropped 4 bases and J dropped 11 bases, with 14 bases sitting between them. This CDR3 is 12 amino acids long. CDR3 residues: CASSSWDFQQYF. As DNA, the CDR3 is TGTGCCAGCAGTTCTTGGGACTTTCAACAGTACTTC.

This clonotype was observed a few times. V gene TRBV11-2 combines with J gene TRBJ2-7; 8 bases agree with TRBD2. The germline V gene encodes CDR1 SGHAT and CDR2 FQNNGV. This CDR3 has 17 amino acids. The J segment lost 6 bases and the V segment lost 1 base, leaving 14 bases of the junction unmatched. CDR3 protein: CASSLGRGTSSYSEQYF. The CDR3 region has the DNA TGTGCCAGCAGCTTAGGAAGGGGGACTAGTTCTTACTCCGAGCAGTACTTC. Variable domain in full (rest from reference TRBV11-2 and TRBJ2-7): EAGVAQSPRYKIIEKRQSVAFWCNPISGHATLYWYQQILGQGPKLLIQFQNNGVVDDSQLPKDRFSAERLKGVDSTLKIQPAKLEDSAVYLCASSLGRGTSSYSEQYFGPGTRLTVT.

This clonotype came up a few times. V and J are TRBV4-1 and TRBJ1-1; D is unclear. The V end lost 1 base, the J end lost 2 bases, and 14 bases lay between the germline ends. Germline CDR1 reads MGHRA; CDR2 reads YSYEKL. The CDR3 is 16 residues long. CDR3 amino acids: CASSQVGPGGNTEAFF. CDR3 DNA: TGCGCCAGCAGCCAAGTGGGCCCGGGAGGTAACACTGAAGCTTTCTTT.

This clonotype has ten or more counts. The chain couples TRBV7-9 to TRBJ1-2; 8 nucleotides align to TRBD1. The CDR3 is made up of 15 amino acids. CDR1 and CDR2 (germline): SEHNR, FQNEAQ (reference sequence). V was pared by 1 base and J by 0 bases, with 1 base of the junction left unmatched. Written as DNA, the CDR3 is TGTGCCAGCAGCTTAGGGACAGGGACTAACTATGGCTACACCTTC. This encodes CASSLGTGTNYGYTF.

This clonotype was seen many times. The chain has TRBV20-1 and TRBJ2-7; D not resolved. The germline V and J ends were trimmed by 2 bases and 0 bases, with 14 bases remaining between them. The CDR3 has 15 residues. Per germline, CDR1 DFQATT and CDR2 SNEGSKA (reference sequence). Here the CDR3 reads CSARTPAPSSYEQYF. CDR3 in DNA: TGCAGTGCTAGAACCCCCGCCCCTAGCTCCTACGAGCAGTACTTC.

The chain recombines TRBV4-1 with TRBJ1-3; a weak D match, TRBD1 (5 bases). The V end lost 2 bases, the J end lost 0 bases, and 14 bases lay between the germline ends. The CDR3 runs 17 residues. CDR1 is MGHRA and CDR2 is YSYEKL in the germline V gene. CDR3 amino acids: CASSQFGQGRSGNTIYF. The CDR3, as DNA: TGCGCCAGCAGCCAATTCGGGCAGGGACGCTCTGGAAACACCATATATTTT.

The chain joins TRBV2 to TRBJ2-1; no definite D call. The CDR3 length is 13 residues. Germline V gene sequence: CDR1 SNHLY, CDR2 FYNNEI. The V gene lost 7 bases and the J gene lost 4 bases, with 11 bases spanning the gap. For the CDR3, the DNA is TGTGCCAGCAAAGCGCGGCTTTACAATGAGCAGTTCTTC. Amino acids: CASKARLYNEQFF.

The chain links TRBV28 to TRBJ1-3; D gene ambiguous. This CDR3 spans 13 amino acids. Trimming removed 6 bases at V and 6 bases at J, with 12 bases between. Germline V gene sequence: CDR1 MDHEN, CDR2 SYDVKM. In DNA form, the CDR3 reads TGTGCCAGCAGGGAGGGCCGGGTAAACACCATATATTTT. This sequence encodes CASREGRVNTIYF.

This clonotype was observed many times. This rearrangement joins TRBV6-1 to TRBJ2-2; 9 bases agree with TRBD1. V was pared by 4 bases and J by 6 bases, with 9 bases of the junction left unmatched. Germline V CDR1 and CDR2: MNHNS, SASEGT. The CDR3 runs to 16 residues. CDR3 bases: TGTGCCAGCAGTGCCGGGACAGGGACTATCCCCGGGGAGCTGTTTTTT. Amino acid sequence: CASSAGTGTIPGELFF.

The chain couples TRBV6-2 or TRBV6-3 to TRBJ2-1; 9 nucleotides agree with TRBD2. Trimming removed 1 base from V and 6 bases from J; junction bases left unmatched: 13. The CDR3 is 18 amino acids. Germline V CDR1 and CDR2: MNHEY, SVGEGT. For the CDR3, the DNA is TGTGCCAGCAGTTACTGGGGTAGCGGGAGTTGGTTGGGCAATGAGCAGTTCTTC. Residues: CASSYWGSGSWLGNEQFF.

The rearrangement links TRBV5-1 to TRBJ1-2, with TRBD1 matching over 9 bases. CDR1 is SGHRS and CDR2 is YFSETQ in the germline V gene. Losses at the gene ends were 7 bases for V and 4 bases for J; bases not matched to a gene: 11. The length of the CDR3 is 15 residues. The CDR3 sequence: CASSPMTGGIYGYTF. The CDR3 nucleotides read TGCGCCAGCTCCCCGATGACAGGGGGGATCTATGGCTACACCTTC. Based on the CDR3 plus reference TRBV5-1 and TRBJ1-2, the full variable domain is KAGVTQTPRYLIKTRGQQVTLSCSPISGHRSVSWYQQTPGQGLQFLFEYFSETQRNKGNFPGRFSGRQFSNSRSEMNVSTLELGDSALYLCASSPMTGGIYGYTFGSGTRLTVV.

The gene calls are TRBV12-3 or TRBV12-4 and TRBJ2-7, with TRBD2 identical over 11 bases. J lost 5 bases, V lost 2 bases, and 2 bases had no gene match. This CDR3 contains 14 residues. CDR3: CASSLTSGRHEQYF. CDR3 DNA sequence: TGTGCCAGCAGTTTAACTAGCGGGAGACACGAGCAGTACTTC.

A few counts support this clonotype. The rearrangement joins TRBV19 to TRBJ1-5; no firm D call. CDR3 length equals 15 residues. V was clipped by 4 bases and J by 0 bases, with 10 bases between them. Per germline, CDR1 LNHDA and CDR2 SQIVND (reference sequence). The CDR3 DNA reads TGTGCCAGTAGTACGCAGACACCTAGCAATCAGCCCCAGCATTTT. The encoded protein is CASSTQTPSNQPQHF.

The table lists this clonotype with many counts. This chain uses TRBV12-3 or TRBV12-4 with TRBJ1-2, with TRBD1 matching 9 bases. J gave up 8 bases and V 6 bases, and 10 bases lay outside the gene matches. The CDR3 is 14 residues long. This CDR3 reads CASRPQGAPKGYTF. The CDR3 nucleotides are TGTGCCAGCAGACCACAGGGGGCTCCTAAAGGCTACACCTTC.

The sample holds one count of this clonotype. A single base separates this from a much larger clone, so it may be a read error. V is TRBV13 and J is TRBJ2-5; 9 bases map to TRBD2. CDR3 length equals 15 residues. Germline V gene lookup returns CDR1 PRHDT and CDR2 FYEKMQ (reference sequence). This chain's CDR3 is CASSSGTSLQETRYF. For the CDR3, the DNA is TGTGCCAGCAGCTCTGGGACTAGCTTGCAAGAGACCCGGTACTTC.

Here the CDR3 DNA reads TGTGCCAGCAGCCAAGAGTCAACGTATAGCAATCAGCCCCAGCATTTT. Protein product: CASSQESTYSNQPQHF. The chain employs TRBV4-2 and TRBJ1-5; no clear D. Germline V gives CDR1 LGHNA, CDR2 YNFKEQ. The CDR3 has 16 residues. Trimming removed 0 bases at V and 0 bases at J, with 9 bases between.

The table lists this clonotype with many counts. The chain recombines TRBV28 with TRBJ2-3; no clear D gene. CDR3 length: 16 amino acids. Per germline, CDR1 MDHEN and CDR2 SYDVKM. Trimming stripped 3 bases from V and 2 bases from J, with 15 bases between. The CDR3 spells CASSLWRIPPTDTQYF. The DNA of the CDR3 is TGTGCCAGCAGTTTGTGGCGGATCCCCCCCACAGATACGCAGTATTTT.

The sample holds many counts of this clonotype. The rearrangement uses TRBV6-1 and TRBJ2-5, with D perhaps being TRBD1 or TRBD2 (5 bases each). The V end was cut by 2 bases, the J end by 8 bases, with 18 bases between. This CDR3 comprises 15 residues. CDR1 and CDR2 (germline): MNHNS, SASEGT. CDR3 region: CASSELMGEGETQYF. The CDR3 DNA sequence: TGTGCCAGCAGTGAACTGATGGGGGAAGGGGAAACCCAGTACTTC.